The 22 T cell receptor beta chains listed next were all sequenced from one sample in a study of T cell repertoires in cytomegalovirus infection. One entry per CDR3 protein, called by TCRdb with MiXCR from the reads. The repertoire has about 740,000 distinct CDR3 sequences, 35% of them found once; the top ten carry 2.8%. Input material: PBMCs. The receptors derive from a human donor in good health (CMV status not recorded). Some clones in this sample may be carry-over from other donors' samples.

V usage is TRBV29-1 and J usage is TRBJ2-7; TRBD1 matches at 9 bases. The CDR3 is 15 amino acids. CDR1 and CDR2 (germline): SQVTM, ANQGSEA. With V trimmed by 3 bases and J by 5 bases, 11 bases remained unmatched. The CDR3 reads CSVEGLRDRVNEQYF. In DNA, the CDR3 is TGCAGCGTTGAGGGTCTCCGGGACAGGGTCAACGAGCAGTACTTC.

This clonotype was picked up a small number of times. This sequence joins TRBV6-5 and TRBJ1-2; the D is unclear. The CDR3 covers 13 residues. Germline assignment: CDR1 MNHEY and CDR2 SVGAGI. V was shortened by 4 bases and J by 2 bases, with 8 bases between the two germline ends. This CDR3 is CASSSAPNYGYTF. For the CDR3, the DNA is TGTGCCAGCAGTTCAGCACCGAACTATGGCTACACCTTC.

This clonotype was seen only a few times. J is TRBJ1-2 and V is TRBV7-8; D is ambiguous. The V end was cut by 3 bases, the J end by 5 bases, with 10 bases between. CDR3 length: 13 amino acids. Germline V gene data show CDR1 as SGHVS and CDR2 as FQNEAQ. The CDR3 nucleotides read TGTGCCAGCAGCTTCCGGGAGGGTTATGGCTACACCTTC. This sequence encodes CASSFREGYGYTF.

J is TRBJ1-4 and V is TRBV30; the D gene is possibly TRBD1 (5 bases). Trimming removed 6 bases from V and 8 bases from J, with 16 bases in between. This CDR3 has 13 residues. Looked up from germline, CDR1 is GTSNPN and CDR2 is SVGIG (reference sequence). As DNA, the CDR3 is TGTGCCTGCCCGGGACCCAGTGGCGAAAAACTGTTTTTT. Protein: CACPGPSGEKLFF.

This chain joins TRBV4-2 and TRBJ2-1; 9 bases are a match to TRBD2. CDR1 is LGHNA, CDR2 YNFKEQ, per germline. The CDR3 length is 17 residues. V shed 4 bases, J shed 9 bases, and the junction held 16 bases outside the gene matches. The CDR3 sequence is CASSPGPRAGGLGEQFF. DNA for the CDR3: TGTGCCAGCAGCCCGGGGCCGAGAGCGGGAGGCTTAGGTGAGCAGTTCTTC.

This clonotype was seen ten or more times. The chain links TRBV27 to TRBJ2-2; D is possibly TRBD1 (6 bases). Germline lookup yields CDR1 MNHEY and CDR2 SMNVEV (reference sequence). The V gene lost 3 bases and the J gene lost 6 bases, with 8 bases spanning the gap. CDR3 length: 13 amino acids. The CDR3 loop is CASSFRGPGELFF. In DNA form, the CDR3 reads TGTGCCAGCAGTTTCAGGGGTCCCGGGGAGCTGTTTTTT.

The chain links TRBV11-1 to TRBJ1-1; a weak D match, TRBD1 (5 bases). This CDR3 is 21 amino acids long. V was shortened by 2 bases and J by 2 bases, with 30 bases between the two germline ends. From germline, CDR1 is SGHAT and CDR2 FQDESV (reference sequence). The CDR3 DNA reads as TGTGCCAGCAGCTTATTCGGGAACCCTTTAAGGCCCGAAGACAGAAACACTGAAGCTTTCTTT. The encoded protein is CASSLFGNPLRPEDRNTEAFF.

This clonotype was counted between two and nine times. Here the CDR3 DNA reads TGTGCCAGCAGCAGAGGTCATGGAGACCTGGCAGACACTGAAGCTTTCTTT. Its translation is CASSRGHGDLADTEAFF. The chain uses TRBV27 and TRBJ1-1; D remains ambiguous. Germline CDR1 is MNHEY and CDR2 is SMNVEV (reference sequence). This CDR3 spans 17 amino acids. The V and J ends lost 6 bases and 3 bases respectively, with 23 bases between them.

The genes are TRBV5-5 and TRBJ2-7; 11 positions match TRBD2. The ends lost 2 bases at V and 3 bases at J; junction bases unmatched: 4. Germline values: CDR1 SGHKS, CDR2 YYEKEE (reference sequence). This CDR3 comprises 15 residues. CDR3: CASSFFGLAGYEQYF. The CDR3 nucleotides read TGTGCCAGCAGCTTCTTTGGACTAGCGGGCTACGAGCAGTACTTC.

This clonotype was seen a handful of times. The CDR3 loop is CSVGDSLNTEAFF. CDR3 nucleotide sequence: TGCAGCGTGGGGGACAGTCTGAACACTGAAGCTTTCTTT. The chain carries TRBV29-1 and TRBJ1-1, with TRBD1 matching 7 bases. CDR1 and CDR2 from the germline V gene are SQVTM and ANQGSEA. J was trimmed by 0 bases and V by 6 bases; bases with no gene match: 4. The CDR3 runs to 13 residues.

V gene TRBV7-8 combines with J gene TRBJ2-3, with 8 bases that match TRBD2. Germline values: CDR1 SGHVS, CDR2 FQNEAQ. V gave up 7 bases and J gave up 12 bases; unmatched junction bases: 21. This CDR3 region has 16 residues. The CDR3 sequence is CASTLRPGGGAYAQYF. The CDR3 DNA is TGTGCCAGCACTTTGCGTCCGGGGGGGGGGGCATATGCACAGTATTTT. Using reference TRBV7-8 and TRBJ2-3 for the parts outside the CDR3, the full variable domain is GAGVSQSPRYKVAKRGQDVALRCDPISGHVSLFWYQQALGQGPEFLTYFQNEAQLDKSGLPSDRFFAERPEGSVSTLKIQRTQQEDSAVYLCASTLRPGGGAYAQYFGPGTRLTVL.

J is TRBJ2-6 and V is TRBV7-6; 12 nucleotides agree with TRBD1. The ends lost 2 bases at V and 3 bases at J; junction bases unmatched: 8. Germline CDR1 reads SGHVS; CDR2 reads FNYEAQ. The CDR3 is 19 residues long. The CDR3 DNA follows: TGTGCCAGCAGCTTAACCCGCTGGGACAGGGGGCGTGGGGCCAACGTCCTGACTTTC. Amino acid sequence: CASSLTRWDRGRGANVLTF.

This rearrangement joins TRBV7-9 to TRBJ1-2; possible D gene TRBD1, 5 bases. This CDR3 spans 13 amino acids. Germline loops: CDR1 SEHNR, CDR2 FQNEAQ (reference sequence). The V gene lost 6 bases and the J gene lost 4 bases, with 12 bases spanning the gap. CDR3 DNA sequence: TGTGCCAGCAGTCCACAGGCTATCTATGGCTACACCTTC. This translates into CASSPQAIYGYTF.

Comment on this clonotype: The CDR3 ends on some other residue instead of the conserved phenylalanine or tryptophan, so this is likely a read error. The chain has TRBV14 and TRBJ2-1, with TRBD2 matching 13 bases. Germline assignment: CDR1 SGHDN and CDR2 FVKESK. V gave up 3 bases and J gave up 6 bases; unmatched junction bases: 5. This CDR3 has 16 residues. The CDR3, as DNA: TGTGCCAGCAGCCAGCTGGGACTAGCGGGGATCAATGAGCAGTTCGTC. It translates to CASSQLGLAGINEQFV.

In its sample, this clonotype was seen many times. The rearrangement uses TRBV7-8 and TRBJ2-1, with 10 bases aligning to TRBD2. The germline V gene has CDR1 SGHVS and CDR2 FQNEAQ. This CDR3 is 15 amino acids long. With V trimmed by 5 bases and J by 7 bases, 8 bases remained unmatched. CDR3 nucleotides: TGTGCCAGCAGCCCCCCTAGCGGGAGCCCGAATGAGCAGTTCTTC. Encoded protein: CASSPPSGSPNEQFF.

This clonotype was seen a handful of times. The J gene is TRBJ2-4, the V gene TRBV15; D unclear. CDR3 length: 15 residues. Germline assignment: CDR1 LNHNV and CDR2 YYDKDF (reference sequence). V was pared by 2 bases and J by 5 bases, with 13 bases between. The CDR3 bases are TGTGCCACCAGCAGACCAGGAGATGGACAAAACATTCAGTACTTC. Protein product: CATSRPGDGQNIQYF.

This clonotype was seen a few times. The chain has TRBV28 and TRBJ2-1; 9 bases agree with TRBD1. After removal of 0 bases from V and 4 bases from J, the junction contained 4 bases not matched to a gene. Germline V gene lookup returns CDR1 MDHEN and CDR2 SYDVKM. The CDR3 has 16 amino acids. The CDR3 reads CASSLWGQGFYNEQFF. In DNA, the CDR3 is TGTGCCAGCAGTTTATGGGGACAGGGATTTTACAATGAGCAGTTCTTC.

There are a few counts of this clonotype. The J gene is TRBJ2-7, the V gene TRBV10-3; tentatively, D is TRBD1 (7 bases). The CDR3 totals 14 residues. V gave up 10 bases and J gave up 0 bases, with 16 bases separating them. Germline CDR1 ENHRY, CDR2 SYGVKD. CDR3 nucleotides: TGTGCCACGACAGGGACGGGGGTCTCCTACGAGCAGTACTTC. Translating it yields CATTGTGVSYEQYF.

This clonotype has a handful of counts. The chain is built from TRBV19 and TRBJ1-1; maybe TRBD1 (6 bases). V lost 3 bases and J 1 base, leaving 15 bases between the germline ends. Per germline, CDR1 LNHDA and CDR2 SQIVND (reference sequence). The CDR3 sequence is 16 residues long. CDR3 DNA: TGTGCCAGTAGTATTTATTTCGGGGGGCAGAACACTGAAGCTTTCTTT. Translating it yields CASSIYFGGQNTEAFF.

The chain couples TRBV7-2 to TRBJ2-7, with D possibly being TRBD2 (5 bases). V dropped 5 bases and J dropped 2 bases, with 13 bases sitting between them. Germline V gives CDR1 SGHTA, CDR2 FQGNSA. The CDR3 covers 14 residues. The CDR3 bases are TGTGCCAGCAGCCCCCGGGGTCCCCCCTACGAGCAGTACTTC. Its protein product is CASSPRGPPYEQYF. Drawing the rest from reference TRBV7-2 and TRBJ2-7, the complete variable domain is GAGVSQSPSNKVTEKGKDVELRCDPISGHTALYWYRQSLGQGLEFLIYFQGNSAPDKSGLPSDRFSAERTGGSVSTLTIQRTQQEDSAVYLCASSPRGPPYEQYFGPGTRLTVT.

V usage is TRBV19 and J usage is TRBJ2-3; D might be TRBD2 (6 bases). Trimming left V 1 base short and J 1 base short, with 18 bases between. The CDR3 sequence is 18 residues long. Germline lookup yields CDR1 LNHDA and CDR2 SQIVND (reference sequence). The CDR3 DNA reads TGTGCCAGTAGTATAGTACTTTCGGGGACTCACCGCACAGATACGCAGTATTTT. Translating it yields CASSIVLSGTHRTDTQYF. The entire variable domain, with the rest obtained from reference TRBV19 and TRBJ2-3, is as follows: DGGITQSPKYLFRKEGQNVTLSCEQNLNHDAMYWYRQDPGQGLRLIYYSQIVNDFQKGDIAEGYSVSREKKESFPLTVTSAQKNPTAFYLCASSIVLSGTHRTDTQYFGPGTRLTVL.

In its sample, this clonotype was seen many times. The chain employs TRBV7-9 and TRBJ1-5; perhaps TRBD1 as D (6 bases). This CDR3 has 14 amino acids. Germline loops: CDR1 SEHNR, CDR2 FQNEAQ (reference sequence). V shed 5 bases and J shed 1 base, with 9 bases lying between them. The CDR3 sequence is CASSGTGSNQPQHF. The CDR3 coding sequence is TGTGCCAGCAGCGGTACAGGGAGCAATCAGCCCCAGCATTTT. The variable domain in full, completed from reference TRBV7-9 and TRBJ1-5, reads DTGVSQNPRHKITKRGQNVTFRCDPISEHNRLYWYRQTLGQGPEFLTYFQNEAQLEKSRLLSDRFSAERPKGSFSTLEIQRTEQGDSAMYLCASSGTGSNQPQHFGDGTRLSIL.